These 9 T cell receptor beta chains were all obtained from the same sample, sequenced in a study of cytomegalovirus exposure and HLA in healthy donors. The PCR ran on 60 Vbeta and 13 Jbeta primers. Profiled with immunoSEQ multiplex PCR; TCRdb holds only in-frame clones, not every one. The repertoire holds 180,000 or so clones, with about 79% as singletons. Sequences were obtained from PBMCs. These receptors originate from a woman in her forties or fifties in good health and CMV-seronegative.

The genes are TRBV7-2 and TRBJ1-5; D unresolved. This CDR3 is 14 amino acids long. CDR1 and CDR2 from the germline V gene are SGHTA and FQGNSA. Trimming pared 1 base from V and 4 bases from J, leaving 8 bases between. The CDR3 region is CASSLERANQPQHF. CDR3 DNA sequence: TGTGCCAGCAGCTTAGAGCGGGCGAATCAGCCCCAGCATTTT.

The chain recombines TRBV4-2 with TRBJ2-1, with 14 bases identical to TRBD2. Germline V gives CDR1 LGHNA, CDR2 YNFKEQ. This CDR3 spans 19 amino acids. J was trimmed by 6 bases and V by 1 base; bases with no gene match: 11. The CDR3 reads CASSQGLAGGPVRSNEQFF. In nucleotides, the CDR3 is TGTGCCAGCAGCCAAGGACTAGCGGGGGGGCCGGTTCGGTCCAATGAGCAGTTCTTC.

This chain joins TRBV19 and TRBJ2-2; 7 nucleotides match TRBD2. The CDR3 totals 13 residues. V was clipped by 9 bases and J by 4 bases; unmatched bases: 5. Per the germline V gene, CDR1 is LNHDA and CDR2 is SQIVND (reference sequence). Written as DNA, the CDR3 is TGTGCCAGCCGGTCTAGCGGCACCGGGGAGCTGTTTTTT. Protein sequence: CASRSSGTGELFF.

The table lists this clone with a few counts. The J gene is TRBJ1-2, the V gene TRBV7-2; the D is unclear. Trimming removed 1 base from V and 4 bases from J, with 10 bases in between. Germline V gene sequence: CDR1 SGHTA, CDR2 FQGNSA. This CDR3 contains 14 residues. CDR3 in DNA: TGTGCCAGCAGCTTAGGGACTGGCCCCTATGGCTACACCTTC. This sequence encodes CASSLGTGPYGYTF.

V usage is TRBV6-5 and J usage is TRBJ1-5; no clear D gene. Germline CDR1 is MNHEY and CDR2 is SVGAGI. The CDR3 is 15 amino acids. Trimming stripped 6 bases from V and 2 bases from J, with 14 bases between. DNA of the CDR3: TGTGCCAGCAGCCTGAAACCCGAGGGCAATCAGCCCCAGCATTTT. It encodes CASSLKPEGNQPQHF.

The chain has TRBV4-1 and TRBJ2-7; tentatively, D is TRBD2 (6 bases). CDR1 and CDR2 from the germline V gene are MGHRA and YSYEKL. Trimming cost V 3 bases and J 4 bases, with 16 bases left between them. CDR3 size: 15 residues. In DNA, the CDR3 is TGCGCCAGCAGCCACCACCCGGGAGAAAAATACGAGCAGTACTTC. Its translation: CASSHHPGEKYEQYF.

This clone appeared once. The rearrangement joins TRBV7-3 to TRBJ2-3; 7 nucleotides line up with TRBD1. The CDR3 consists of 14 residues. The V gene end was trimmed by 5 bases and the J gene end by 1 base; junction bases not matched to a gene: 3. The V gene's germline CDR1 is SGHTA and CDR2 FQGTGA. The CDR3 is CASSPQGGTDTQYF. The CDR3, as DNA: TGTGCCAGCAGCCCCCAGGGGGGCACAGATACGCAGTATTTT. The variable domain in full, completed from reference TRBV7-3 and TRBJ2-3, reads GAGVSQTPSNKVTEKGKYVELRCDPISGHTALYWYRQSLGQGPEFLIYFQGTGAADDSGLPNDRFFAVRPEGSVSTLKIQRTERGDSAVYLCASSPQGGTDTQYFGPGTRLTVL.

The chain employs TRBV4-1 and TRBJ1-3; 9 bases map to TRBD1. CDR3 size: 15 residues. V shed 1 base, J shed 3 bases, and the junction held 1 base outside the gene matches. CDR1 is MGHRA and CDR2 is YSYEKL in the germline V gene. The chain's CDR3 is CASSQGDRDGNTIYF. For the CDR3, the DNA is TGCGCCAGCAGCCAAGGGGACAGGGATGGAAACACCATATATTTT.

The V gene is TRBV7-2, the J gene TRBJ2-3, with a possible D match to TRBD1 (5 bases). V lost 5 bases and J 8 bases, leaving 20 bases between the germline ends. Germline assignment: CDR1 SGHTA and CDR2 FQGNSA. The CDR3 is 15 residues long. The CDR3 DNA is TGTGCCAGCAGCCCAACGACAGTAGGGCAAGGTACGCAGTATTTT. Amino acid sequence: CASSPTTVGQGTQYF.